Listed below are T cell receptor beta chains from one sample, sequenced in a study of blood T cell repertoires in COVID-19. TCRdb keeps only in-frame clones here, not all; method: immunoSEQ multiplex PCR. The table lists roughly 90,000 clones, 80% to 85% of them singletons. The specimen was peripheral blood. These receptors all come from a woman of 80 years or more with active or convalescent COVID-19. Each CDR3 is given with its conserved first and last residue. The order of the fields is V gene, J gene, clone size, D gene, CDR3 protein, CDR3 DNA. The D gene is left open where the match is weak. Expanded clones get a size class; other rows say once, few or many, or leave the size out.

>TRBV25-1|TRBJ2-7|NA|NA
CASSETGGREYF
TGTGCCAGCAGTGAGACAGGTGGGCGGGAGTACTTC
>TRBV7-2|TRBJ2-1|few|NA
CASRAYLSGYNEQFF
TGTGCCAGCAGGGCTTATCTTTCAGGTTACAATGAGCAGTTCTTC
>TRBV19|TRBJ2-2|few|TRBD1
CASSTGTGNTGELFF
TGTGCCAGTAGTACCGGGACAGGGAACACCGGGGAGCTGTTTTTT
>TRBV7-9|TRBJ2-1|NA|TRBD1
CASSFPGQGASWNEQFF
TGTGCCAGCAGCTTTCCGGGACAGGGGGCGAGCTGGAATGAGCAGTTCTTC
>TRBV30|TRBJ1-2|NA|NA
CAWSVGLGQGLYGYTF
TGTGCCTGGAGTGTAGGGTTAGGCCAGGGGTTATATGGCTACACCTTC
>TRBV6-5|TRBJ1-1|NA|NA
CASSFNRDTEAFF
TGTGCCAGCAGTTTTAACCGGGACACTGAAGCTTTCTTT
>TRBV18|TRBJ2-6|NA|NA
CASSLDSPGANVLTF
TGTGCCAGCTCTCTCGACAGTCCTGGGGCCAACGTCCTGACTTTC
>TRBV15|TRBJ1-2|NA|NA
CATSRDRNYGYTF
TGTGCCACCAGCAGAGACAGAAACTATGGCTACACCTTC
>TRBV9|TRBJ1-2|NA|NA
CASSSDGVLYGYTF
TGTGCCAGCAGCTCCGACGGGGTGCTATATGGCTACACCTTC
>TRBV5-6|TRBJ2-7|NA|TRBD2
CASSLGALAGGSYEQYF
TGTGCCAGCAGCTTGGGGGCACTAGCGGGAGGCTCCTACGAGCAGTACTTC
>TRBV29-1|TRBJ1-1|NA|TRBD1
CSVQMDRGGTEAFF
TGCAGCGTCCAAATGGACAGGGGCGGCACTGAAGCTTTCTTT
>TRBV6-2/TRBV6-3|TRBJ2-5|NA|NA
CASSILSGFGTQYF
TGTGCCAGCAGTATCTTATCAGGGTTCGGGACCCAGTACTTC
>TRBV3-1/TRBV3-2|TRBJ1-2|NA|NA
CASSQGWPDYGYTF
TGTGCCAGCAGCCAAGGATGGCCAGACTATGGCTACACCTTC
>TRBV29-1|TRBJ1-5|NA|NA
CSAAGTPNQPQHF
TGCAGCGCTGCAGGGACACCCAATCAGCCCCAGCATTTT
>TRBV29-1|TRBJ2-3|NA|NA
CSVDPTGTDTQYF
TGCAGCGTTGATCCTACAGGCACAGATACGCAGTATTTT
>TRBV28|TRBJ2-5|NA|TRBD1
CASSRQGALLETQYF
TGTGCCAGCAGCAGACAGGGGGCCCTTCTAGAGACCCAGTACTTC
>TRBV12-5|TRBJ2-7|NA|TRBD1
CASGLVENPWGQGSYEQYF
TGTGCTAGTGGTTTGGTAGAGAACCCATGGGGACAGGGGTCCTACGAGCAGTACTTC
>TRBV4-3|TRBJ2-3|NA|NA
CASSQGFTRGADTQYF
TGCGCCAGCAGCCAAGGTTTCACAAGGGGCGCAGATACGCAGTATTTT
>TRBV10-2|TRBJ1-5|NA|NA
CASTKERDQPQHF
TGCGCCAGCACTAAGGAACGGGATCAGCCCCAGCATTTT
>TRBV19|TRBJ1-1|NA|NA
CATTGYTEAFF
TGTGCCACTACAGGGTACACTGAAGCTTTCTTT
>TRBV28|TRBJ1-5|NA|NA
CASRRGGQPQHF
TGTGCCAGCAGAAGGGGTGGTCAGCCCCAGCATTTT
>TRBV7-2|TRBJ1-4|NA|NA
CASSLRWGGSTSEKLFF
TGTGCCAGCAGCTTAAGATGGGGGGGGAGTACGTCTGAAAAACTGTTTTTT
>TRBV19|TRBJ1-6|NA|NA
CASTMEGLRAPLHF
TGTGCCAGTACTATGGAGGGGTTAAGAGCACCCCTCCACTTT
>TRBV5-4|TRBJ2-3|NA|NA
CASSFMGAGDTQYF
TGTGCCAGCAGCTTTATGGGGGCAGGGGATACGCAGTATTTT
>TRBV14|TRBJ1-1|NA|NA
CASSPLPGANTEAFF
TGTGCCAGCAGCCCCCTGCCAGGGGCGAACACTGAAGCTTTCTTT
>TRBV10-3|TRBJ2-3|NA|NA
CAISEGRTTDTQYF
TGTGCCATCAGTGAGGGCAGAACCACAGATACGCAGTATTTT
>TRBV27|TRBJ1-1|NA|NA
CASSLRPTVNTEAFF
TGTGCCAGCAGTTTACGACCCACAGTGAACACTGAAGCTTTCTTT
>TRBV30|TRBJ1-1|once|TRBD1
CAWSVLQGGQNTEAFF
TGTGCCTGGAGTGTACTGCAGGGGGGCCAGAACACTGAAGCTTTCTTT
>TRBV18|TRBJ2-7|NA|TRBD1
CASSPLPGQGSYEQYF
TGTGCCAGCTCACCCTTGCCGGGACAGGGGTCCTACGAGCAGTACTTC
>TRBV5-6|TRBJ2-2|once|NA
CASSLWSGELFF
TGTGCCAGCAGCTTGTGGAGCGGGGAGCTGTTTTTT
>TRBV24-1|TRBJ2-5|NA|NA
CATSESGVQETQYF
TGTGCCACCAGTGAGTCCGGGGTCCAAGAGACCCAGTACTTC
>TRBV30|TRBJ2-3|NA|TRBD2
CAWSVGRREGTQYF
TGTGCCTGGAGTGTAGGGAGGCGGGAGGGTACGCAGTATTTT
>TRBV28|TRBJ2-5|NA|NA
CASCKRGARQETQYF
TGTGCCAGCTGTAAAAGGGGTGCTCGGCAAGAGACCCAGTACTTC
>TRBV6-5|TRBJ2-2|NA|NA
CASSYPPRAGELFF
TGTGCCAGCAGTTACCCACCGAGGGCCGGGGAGCTGTTTTTT
>TRBV2|TRBJ2-5|NA|TRBD2
CASSRQSGSAGAQYF
TGTGCCAGCAGTCGACAAAGCGGGAGTGCGGGGGCCCAGTACTTC
>TRBV19|TRBJ2-7|NA|TRBD1
CASSRDRETYEQYF
TGTGCCAGTAGCCGGGACAGGGAAACCTACGAGCAGTACTTC
>TRBV3-1/TRBV3-2|TRBJ2-7|NA|TRBD1
CASSRNRQGPNEQYF
TGTGCCAGCAGCCGTAATAGACAGGGCCCCAACGAGCAGTACTTC
>TRBV2|TRBJ1-6|NA|TRBD1
CASRGQGGSPLHF
TGTGCCAGCAGGGGACAGGGGGGTTCACCCCTCCACTTT
>TRBV3-1/TRBV3-2|TRBJ1-1|NA|NA
CASSRSTEAFF
TGTGCCAGCAGCCGGAGCACTGAAGCTTTCTTT
>TRBV7-9|TRBJ2-7|NA|NA
CASSLGEYEQYF
TGTGCCAGCAGCTTAGGAGAATACGAGCAGTACTTC
>TRBV6-5|TRBJ1-3|NA|NA
CASRGGVGNTIYF
TGTGCCAGCAGGGGAGGGGTTGGAAACACCATATATTTT
>TRBV19|TRBJ2-7|few|NA
CASSSRGLGSEQYF
TGTGCCAGTAGTTCAAGGGGGTTGGGGAGCGAGCAGTACTTC
>TRBV24-1|TRBJ1-2|NA|NA
CATSENTEPLGYTF
TGTGCCACCAGTGAAAATACCGAGCCTCTGGGCTACACCTTC
>TRBV6-5|TRBJ1-5|NA|TRBD1
CASTSGTVNQPQHF
TGTGCCAGCACGTCGGGGACAGTCAATCAGCCCCAGCATTTT
>TRBV5-6|TRBJ1-2|NA|NA
CASSSTGYYGYTF
TGTGCCAGCAGCTCGACAGGTTACTATGGCTACACCTTC
>TRBV10-2|TRBJ1-4|NA|NA
CASKDSAIEKLFF
TGCGCCAGCAAGGACAGCGCGATTGAAAAACTGTTTTTT